The present TCR beta chain was sequenced within a study of OX40 agonist ivuxolimab in advanced cancers. Across the whole study: At 0.01 to 10 mg/kg, ivuxolimab was administered intravenously to patients every 2 weeks. A male proportion of 70% to 90% was recorded, with mean age approximately 57 years and range about 20 to 85.

Sequencing was performed with immunoSEQ multiplex PCR; in TCRdb, only in-frame clones are kept and a portion is missing. Here the sample spans 98,000 or so clones, roughly nine tenths being singletons. This CDR3 contains 15 residues. Trimming stripped 1 base from V and 0 bases from J, with 11 bases between. The starting material was CD4+ or CD8+ T cells sorted from blood, obtained in a trial of the OX40 agonist ivuxolimab. The sequence was obtained from an adult with an advanced solid tumor such as melanoma, head and neck, liver or kidney cancer. The chain links TRBV5-3 to TRBJ2-7, with D possibly TRBD2 on 6 matching bases. TRBV5-3 is noted as an ORF with a role that remains uncertain. CDR3 residues: CARSLPGRSSYEQYV. DNA for the CDR3: TGTGCCAGAAGCTTGCCGGGGAGGAGCTCCTACGAGCAGTACGTC.